This T cell receptor (beta chain) stems from a study of blood T cells in healthy people across ages. Study conclusions and caveats: When set beside aged donors, long-lived donors presented more naive CD4+ cells and higher diversity. As age increased, TCR beta diversity per million T cells fell in a roughly linear fashion. Unsorted PBMCs blocked a conclusive comparison of naive and antigen-experienced cells.

The table lists this clonotype with many counts. Its antigen is not identified. Then a second PCR, running roughly 7 to 11 cycles, was carried out with a sample-barcoded 5' primer and a J-beta primer mix. TCRdb passed the 5' RACE reads through MiXCR, listing each CDR3 protein once. There are hundreds of thousands of distinct CDR3 sequences in the sample; more than 55% occur only once, and roughly 26% lies in the top ten. Extraction yielded at least 5 micrograms of total RNA per sample. Trimming took off 8 bases at V and 4 bases at J, with 15 bases between the two ends. CDR3 size: 13 residues. Germline CDR1 KGHSH, CDR2 LQKENI.

The TCR was taken from a man aged 40-50 years in good health. The sequenced sample was blood. The chain combines TRBV18 with TRBJ2-7, with D maybe TRBD2 (6 bases). This CDR3 reads CASSPPGAYEQYF. The CDR3 coding sequence is TGTGCCAGCAGCCCGCCGGGAGCTTACGAGCAGTACTTC.